A selection of T cell receptor beta chains follows, all from one sample in a study of blood T cells in healthy people across ages. TCRdb analysed the 5' RACE reads with MiXCR anew, one entry per CDR3 protein. The table includes about 680,000 distinct CDR3 sequences, around 45% detected once. Sequencing used blood. Receptors were obtained from an older woman in good health. Each CDR3 is given with its conserved first and last residue. The D gene is left open where the match is weak. Size is stated for part of the rows, as once, few or many counts, or as a class when the clone is expanded.

V gene	clone size	D gene	J gene	CDR3 protein	CDR3 DNA
TRBV20-1	few	-	TRBJ2-5	CSARVPGGQETQYF	TGCAGTGCTAGAGTTCCTGGAGGGCAAGAGACCCAGTACTTC
TRBV6-2/TRBV6-3	-	-	TRBJ2-1	CASSPLHRVYYNEQFF	TGTGCCAGCAGTCCCCTCCACAGGGTTTACTACAATGAGCAGTTCTTC
TRBV12-3/TRBV12-4	few	-	TRBJ2-5	CASSFSGKETQYF	TGTGCCAGCAGTTTTTCAGGGAAAGAGACCCAGTACTTC
TRBV13	-	-	TRBJ1-3	CASSLGTMGGNTIYF	TGTGCCAGCAGCTTAGGCACGATGGGCGGAAACACCATATATTTT
TRBV6-5	-	TRBD2	TRBJ2-7	CASPGLGAYEQYF	TGTGCCAGCCCGGGACTAGGGGCCTATGAGCAGTACTTC
TRBV20-1	-	-	TRBJ1-4	CSAPTPGTGYEKLFF	TGCAGTGCTCCGACCCCCGGGACGGGATATGAAAAACTGTTTTTT
TRBV10-3	few	TRBD1	TRBJ1-6	CAISLQGQGNSPLHF	TGTGCCATCAGCCTACAGGGGCAGGGTAATTCACCCCTCCACTTT
TRBV6-2/TRBV6-3	few	-	TRBJ2-2	CASTTGTGRTPNTGELFF	TGTGCCAGCACCACGGGAACAGGGAGAACCCCGAACACCGGGGAGCTGTTTTTT
TRBV29-1	-	-	TRBJ1-3	CSVVSTQAGNTIYF	TGCAGCGTTGTTAGCACTCAAGCTGGAAACACCATATATTTT
TRBV4-2	-	TRBD1	TRBJ1-2	CASSQGDGTAGVEGYTF	TGTGCCAGCAGCCAAGGAGATGGGACAGCCGGGGTGGAAGGCTACACCTTC
TRBV10-3	once	TRBD2	TRBJ2-1	CAISGGLAAHTRVQFF	TGTGCCATCAGTGGAGGACTAGCGGCCCATACAAGGGTGCAGTTCTTC